This T cell receptor beta chain was captured in a study of vaccination and CD4 T cells after COVID-19. Turning to the study itself: Convalescent individuals numbered four females and six males, two being Hispanic. Control cultures, each given a CEFX pool, an HIV-1 Nef pool, or no peptide, were included.

Sample treatment: roughly nine-day PBMC culture with coronavirus spike peptide pools or control peptides (ViraFEST assay). PCR positivity was dated March to December 2020, before US Alpha, Beta and Delta variants. With the Oncomine TCR Beta short-read assay, DNA from cultured CD4+ T cells was sequenced. Genomic DNA was isolated from CD4+ T cells that had been cultured. TCRdb reanalysed the PCR reads using MiXCR and keeps one entry per CDR3 protein. Of approximately 15,000 distinct CDR3 sequences listed, 59% are singletons. Comment on this clonotype: Its antigen is still unknown.

V lost 2 bases to trimming and J lost 4 bases, with 15 bases between them. The CDR3 extends over 16 amino acids. Germline lookup yields CDR1 SEHNR and CDR2 FQNEAQ (reference sequence). V gene TRBV7-9 combines with J gene TRBJ2-1; D uncertain. Sequencing was performed on CD4+ T cells from blood, cultured in vitro, taken after SARS-CoV-2 vaccination. The source is a human donor who had recovered from COVID-19. The CDR3 region is CASSLRLSDQYNEQFF. CDR3 nucleotide sequence: TGTGCCAGCAGCTTACGTCTGAGTGACCAATACAATGAGCAGTTCTTC.